The sequence of this T cell receptor (beta chain) was determined in a study of cytomegalovirus exposure and HLA in healthy donors. At collection, donors were nominally healthy, but unrecorded immune exposures were probable. In regard to this clone: Antigen specificity is unknown.

Amplification used 60 Vbeta primers and 13 Jbeta primers. Repertoires were generated with immunoSEQ multiplex PCR, while TCRdb's copy carries only in-frame clones and drops some. The sample holds under 250,000 clones; 80% to 85% are singletons and the top ten take less than 3%. Germline values: CDR1 WNHNN, CDR2 SYGVQD (reference sequence). V dropped 3 bases and J dropped 6; count of bases not matched to a gene: 12. This CDR3 has 17 amino acids. Overall study results and limits: Reports indicated that the classifier achieved high specificity and sensitivity in diagnosing cytomegalovirus status. Solely CMV serostatus was available to characterize immune exposure.

The sequence came from a woman aged 40 to 50 in good health and CMV-seronegative. The V call is TRBV10-1, the J call TRBJ2-1; 9 positions match TRBD2. Material: PBMCs. CDR3 residues: CASSDPPGGRALNEQFF. In DNA, the CDR3 is TGCGCCAGCAGTGACCCCCCCGGCGGGAGGGCCCTCAATGAGCAGTTCTTC.